This TCR beta chain was sequenced for a study of blood T cell repertoires in COVID-19 (dated by TCRdb to 2018 to 2020). As for the study more broadly: Samples covering the acute and convalescent phases of COVID-19 were provided by collaborators in the United States, Italy and Spain. The material from the prospective study consisted of cDNA or gDNA derived from T cells, B-cell-depleted T cells, or PBMCs. Subjects who had been exposed to COVID-19, were actively infected with it, or had recovered from it provided the deeply sampled blood TCRbeta repertoires that made up the dataset. The repertoires were made available in a free public database intended to serve as a resource for research on the immune response to SARS-CoV-2. The samples were drawn from two sources: the first 160 participants of the ongoing ImmuneRACE study, and 950 to 1,500 subjects contributed by 6 global collaborators. Sample metadata almost always included a de-identified subject ID, COVID-19 status, age in years and sex. Where available, HLA class I and class II types were taken from metadata supplied by the sample provider and were not determined by assay-based typing.

In this sample, this clone turned up a few times. Its binding antigen is unknown. Base qualities are not provided; no much larger clone lies one nucleotide away. The paper's findings and limits, for the study overall: The amount of clinical and demographic metadata varied by source and participant and was provided uncurated.

TCRbeta CDR3 regions were amplified from genomic DNA using the immunoSEQ Assay, a bias-controlled multiplex PCR. The authors' analysis ran thus. Nucleated cell counts per sample were estimated from amplification of reference gene primers within the assay. To quantify the absolute abundance of each unique TCRbeta CDR3 rearrangement, sequence reads were collapsed and filtered. Productive Simpson clonality was computed per sample as the square root of Simpson's diversity index over productive rearrangements. Here the immuneACCESS table is served through TCRdb, limited to in-frame sequences with V and J called. Missing clones are a known gap in these copies; in checked studies unresolved V genes cover under half, and the rest lacks a known reason. That table is the source of V, J and clone size, and D and trimming were worked out from the DNA. The sample table shows about 120,000 clones, and 65% to 85% are seen once. The ten largest clones add up to about 4% of the sample.

Participants in the prospective study were enrolled through a virtual design, were aged about 18 to 90 years, and lived in approximately 25 United States geographic areas. To assign participants to cohorts, the prospective study relied on clinical history that participants themselves reported in a screening survey and a study questionnaire. For ImmuneRACE Cohort 3, a participant was defined as recovered based on two consecutive negative NP/OP PCR tests, clearance by a healthcare professional, or resolution of symptoms. Each participant in the prospective study had whole blood, serum and a nasopharyngeal or oropharyngeal swab collected by mobile phlebotomists. Participants in the prospective study had the option to provide additional blood draws and questionnaires over a 2-month period. Before DNA extraction, prospective study blood samples were shipped either frozen or at room temperature. What was sequenced was PBMCs or T cells enriched from blood (not recorded which). The clonotype was recovered from a woman between 25 and 40 years old who had recovered from COVID-19.

The CDR3 protein: CASSVGTHNEQFF. The nucleotides are TGTGCCAGCAGCGTAGGTACTCACAATGAGCAGTTCTTC. The sequence links TRBV9 to TRBJ2-1; the D gene assignment is ambiguous. Including cysteine and phenylalanine, the CDR3 has 13 amino acids. The kept DNA is CDR3 alone, 39 bases in frame from the first base. CDR1 and CDR2, per the germline V gene, are SGDLS and YYNGEE. V was cut back by 0 bases and J by 5 bases, leaving a gap of 6 bases between them.